A single sample is the source of the 6 T cell receptor beta chains below, sequenced in a study of PD-1 blockade in classical Hodgkin lymphoma. All the patients suffered relapse after autologous stem cell transplantation, and brentuximab vedotin exposure differed. Some clones are missing from TCRdb's copy, which holds only in-frame ones; the method was immunoSEQ multiplex PCR. Of 90,000 to 100,000 clones listed, 85% to 90% are singletons. Material: peripheral blood mononuclear cells (PBMCs), obtained before the second cycle of nivolumab. These receptors were obtained from a human donor with classical Hodgkin lymphoma.

In this sample, this clone turned up once. The chain joins TRBV5-8 to TRBJ1-6; maybe TRBD1 (6 bases). Germline V gene lookup returns CDR1 SGHTS and CDR2 YDEGEE. The V end lost 3 bases, the J end lost 7 bases, and 17 bases lay between the germline ends. The CDR3 consists of 16 residues. The CDR3 region is CASSSQDGQPNSPLHF. The CDR3 DNA is TGTGCCAGCAGCTCTCAGGACGGACAGCCGAATTCACCCCTCCACTTT.

The gene calls are TRBV4-1 and TRBJ2-2; TRBD2 aligns across 11 bases. There are 17 residues in the CDR3. J was trimmed by 4 bases and V by 3 bases; bases with no gene match: 7. CDR1 is MGHRA and CDR2 is YSYEKL in the germline V gene. The CDR3 DNA reads as TGCGCCAGCAGCCACCAAACTAGCGGGGGTTTCACCGGGGAGCTGTTTTTT. This gives the protein CASSHQTSGGFTGELFF.

The V and J genes are TRBV10-3 and TRBJ1-1; no firm D call. Germline CDR1 and CDR2: ENHRY and SYGVKD. The CDR3 sequence is 13 residues long. Trimming removed 4 bases at V and 4 bases at J, with 10 bases between. In DNA form, the CDR3 reads TGTGCCATCAGTGGAAGCGGCCTCACTGAAGCTTTCTTT. Translating gives CAISGSGLTEAFF.

The J gene is TRBJ2-7, the V gene TRBV27; TRBD2 is a possible D gene (5 bases). V lost 6 bases to trimming and J lost 0 bases, with 12 bases between them. The CDR3 spans 14 residues. The germline V gene has CDR1 MNHEY and CDR2 SMNVEV (reference sequence). In nucleotides, the CDR3 is TGTGCCAGCAGCACGGACTGGTCCTCCTACGAGCAGTACTTC. Translated: CASSTDWSSYEQYF.

The gene calls are TRBV5-6 and TRBJ1-1; D is undetermined. The V gene's germline CDR1 is SGHDT and CDR2 YYEEEE. V lost 4 bases and J lost 0, with 7 bases in between. This CDR3 has 13 residues. As DNA, the CDR3 is TGTGCCAGCAGCGGATGGATGAACACTGAAGCTTTCTTT. Amino acid sequence: CASSGWMNTEAFF.

This clone showed up just once. DNA of the CDR3: TGTGCCAGCAGCGTAGTAGAGGGGGGGGACAGCCGCCCTAACTATGGCTACACCTTC. This codes for CASSVVEGGDSRPNYGYTF. This chain uses TRBV9 with TRBJ1-2, with TRBD1 identical over 7 bases. Germline CDR1 SGDLS, CDR2 YYNGEE. This CDR3 is 19 amino acids long. With 0 bases clipped from V and 0 bases from J, the junction kept 14 bases outside the gene matches.